This is a list of T cell receptor beta chains from one sample in a study of shared clonotypes between healthy human individuals. The assay was immunoSEQ multiplex PCR, and TCRdb's table has in-frame clones only and misses some. The repertoire holds a few million clones, 80% to 95% seen once, with 0.39% in the top ten. The sample consisted of naive CD4+ T cells from PBMCs. Receptors were obtained from a man aged 18-30 years in good health. Some clones in this sample may be carry-over from other donors' samples. CDR3s include the opening cysteine and the closing phenylalanine or tryptophan. Fields, in order: J gene, CDR3 length, clone size, D gene, V gene, CDR3 protein, CDR3 DNA. A D gene is named only where the DNA matches it firmly. Clone size appears in some rows only: once, few, many, or a class for an expanded clone.

TRBJ2-2 | 17 | . | . | TRBV15 | CATSRDLSEGIAGELFF | TGTGCCACCAGCAGAGATCTTAGCGAAGGGATCGCCGGGGAGCTGTTTTTT
TRBJ1-1 | 11 | . | . | TRBV30 | CAYVWNTEAFF | TGTGCGTACGTGTGGAACACTGAAGCTTTCTTT
TRBJ2-1 | 14 | . | . | TRBV18 | CASSLGDNRNEQFF | TGTGCCAGCTCACTCGGAGACAACCGCAATGAGCAGTTCTTC
TRBJ1-3 | 15 | . | . | TRBV12-5 | CASGLETGAGNTIYF | TGTGCTAGTGGTTTGGAGACGGGGGCTGGAAACACCATATATTTT
TRBJ2-5 | 16 | . | . | TRBV5-1 | CASSLPPATGQETQYF | TGCGCCAGCAGCCTTCCCCCGGCGACAGGCCAAGAGACCCAGTACTTC
TRBJ2-1 | 15 | . | TRBD1 | TRBV28 | CASRPDRVGKNEQFF | TGTGCCAGCAGACCCGACAGGGTGGGGAAGAATGAGCAGTTCTTC
TRBJ2-3 | 18 | . | . | TRBV2 | CASSEVRPGRTHTDTQYF | TGTGCCAGCAGTGAAGTCCGGCCAGGGCGAACACACACAGATACGCAGTATTTT
TRBJ2-3 | 14 | . | . | TRBV11-1 | CASTRGGVTDTQYF | TGTGCCAGCACCCGGGGTGGGGTCACAGATACGCAGTATTTT
TRBJ1-2 | 12 | once | . | TRBV28 | CASSRITDGYTF | TGTGCCAGCAGTAGGATCACAGATGGCTACACCTTC
TRBJ2-1 | 15 | . | TRBD2 | TRBV29-1 | CSGYGTSGLYNEQFF | TGCAGCGGATATGGGACTAGCGGGCTGTACAATGAGCAGTTCTTC
TRBJ2-5 | 13 | . | TRBD1 | TRBV11-3 | CASSKDRGETQYF | TGTGCCAGCAGCAAAGACAGGGGTGAGACCCAGTACTTC
TRBJ1-4 | 15 | . | . | TRBV10-3 | CAISESGPTNEKLFF | TGTGCCATCAGTGAGTCAGGGCCAACTAATGAAAAACTGTTTTTT
TRBJ2-5 | 14 | . | . | TRBV9 | CASSVAQGGETQYF | TGTGCCAGCAGCGTAGCACAGGGCGGCGAGACCCAGTACTTC
TRBJ2-6 | 12 | . | . | TRBV6-4 | CASPFTGLVLTF | TGTGCCAGCCCCTTTACGGGACTGGTCCTGACTTTC
TRBJ2-5 | 16 | . | . | TRBV30 | CAWSVGMGAFQETQYF | TGTGCCTGGAGTGTAGGGATGGGGGCCTTCCAAGAGACCCAGTACTTC
TRBJ2-7 | 13 | . | TRBD2 | TRBV30 | CAWSLAGGYEQYF | TGTGCCTGGAGTCTGGCGGGAGGCTACGAGCAGTACTTC
TRBJ2-1 | 16 | . | . | TRBV5-1 | CASSLNTGVIYNEQFF | TGCGCCAGCAGCTTGAATACGGGAGTGATCTACAATGAGCAGTTCTTC